This TCR beta chain came from a study of T-cell reconstitution after alpha-beta-depleted transplantation in children. Unique molecular identifiers tagged the TCRbeta library. One entry per CDR3 protein, called by TCRdb with MiXCR from the PCR reads. The data contain hundreds of thousands of distinct CDR3 sequences, around 15% of them singletons. The sample here was PBMCs, mostly from graft donor cells, taken 360 days after TCRalphabeta/CD19-depleted stem cell transplant. The TCR was taken from a male patient between 2 and 10 years old who had a stem cell transplant for acute lymphoblastic leukemia, so the T cells may come from the graft donor.

The CDR3 bases are TGTGCCTTCAGTTTAGGAGTACGAGATACGCAGTATTTT. Its protein product is CAFSLGVRDTQYF. This rearrangement joins TRBV12-3 or TRBV12-4 to TRBJ2-3; D is ambiguous. The CDR3 sequence is 13 residues long. Deletions cut 11 bases from V and 5 bases from J, with 17 bases between.